Below are 24 T cell receptor beta chains sequenced from a single sample in a study of graft-versus-host responses after intestinal transplantation (dated by TCRdb to the early 2020s). Library method: the immunoSEQ multiplex PCR assay. The source is immuneACCESS, and TCRdb retained only in-frame sequences with V and J called. Part of the clones is not carried over; for the studies checked, unresolved V genes explain less than half of this, and the remainder is unexplained. Recorded for this sample are more than 70,000 clones; 90% of them occurred a single time. The top ten constitute 0.095% to 0.11% of the sample. Sample time point, as interpreted from the label and publication: cells obtained before transplantation from donor or recipient. These receptors are not linked to any known antigen. Material: unstimulated CD4+ T cells sorted from spleen or lymph node cells, obtained before intestinal transplant. These receptors all come from a human donor who received an intestinal transplant.

This rearrangement joins TRBV7-2 to TRBJ2-5; TRBD2 agrees at 7 bases. The CDR3 is made up of 12 amino acids. Germline V gene sequence: CDR1 SGHTA, CDR2 FQGNSA. The J segment lost 11 bases and the V segment lost 7 bases, leaving 10 bases of the junction unmatched. CDR3 amino acids: CASTLGGGAQYF. The CDR3 DNA follows: TGTGCCAGCACCCTTGGGGGGGGAGCGCAGTACTTC.

This clone was seen once. In nucleotides, the CDR3 is TGTGCCAGCAGGGGAACGGGAGCCACTGAAGCTTTCTTT. Its protein product is CASRGTGATEAFF. The chain combines TRBV2 with TRBJ1-1; D remains unclear. The CDR3 length is 13 residues. Trimming took 6 bases from V and 4 from J, leaving 12 bases between them. Germline V gives CDR1 SNHLY, CDR2 FYNNEI.

The rearrangement joins TRBV6-1 to TRBJ1-2; D possibly corresponds to TRBD1 (5 bases). Per germline, CDR1 MNHNS and CDR2 SASEGT. Trimming took off 2 bases at V and 4 bases at J, with 5 bases between the two ends. The CDR3 is 12 amino acids. In nucleotides, the CDR3 is TGTGCCAGCAGTGAACAGGGCTATGGCTACACCTTC. Its protein product is CASSEQGYGYTF.

The chain combines TRBV10-3 with TRBJ1-6; D unclear. V was cut by 3 bases and J by 2 bases, with 5 bases left in between. The germline V gene encodes CDR1 ENHRY and CDR2 SYGVKD. The CDR3 extends over 14 amino acids. DNA of the CDR3: TGTGCCATCAGTGACGGGACCTATAATTCACCCCTCCACTTT. It codes for CAISDGTYNSPLHF.

V is TRBV7-7 and J is TRBJ1-4; 9 bases line up with TRBD1. In germline, CDR1 is SSHAT, CDR2 FNYEAQ (reference sequence). The CDR3 runs to 18 residues. The CDR3 reads CASRYVGDRALTNEKLFF. Written as DNA, the CDR3 is TGTGCTAGCCGTTACGTGGGGGACAGGGCCCTAACTAATGAAAAACTGTTTTTT.

In the case of this clone: At one end, the junction sequence differs from germline, possibly due to a read error. The V gene is TRBV29-1, the J gene TRBJ2-1, with a weak D call TRBD1 (6 bases). Germline lookup yields CDR1 SQVTM and CDR2 ANQGSEA. The CDR3 covers 13 residues. The CDR3 DNA follows: TGCAGCGTTGAAGTATACCGGGACACCAACACCCTCTTC. Encoded protein: CSVEVYRDTNTLF.

The chain carries TRBV7-8 and TRBJ1-5; 7 bases are a match to TRBD1. The CDR3 extends over 15 amino acids. The trim removed 3 bases at V and 0 bases at J, leaving 2 bases unmatched. Germline CDR1 is SGHVS and CDR2 is FQNEAQ. The DNA for the CDR3 is TGTGCCAGCAGCTTGTCAGGGGGTAGCAATCAGCCCCAGCATTTT. Translated: CASSLSGGSNQPQHF.

The chain uses TRBV7-9 and TRBJ1-6, with unresolved D. CDR1 is SEHNR, CDR2 FQNEAQ, per germline (reference sequence). V was shortened by 1 base and J by 0 bases, with 4 bases between the two germline ends. This CDR3 is 15 amino acids long. The DNA of the CDR3 is TGTGCCAGCAGCTTAGGACACTCCTATAATTCACCCCTCCACTTT. Protein: CASSLGHSYNSPLHF.

This rearrangement joins TRBV5-5 to TRBJ1-1; unclear D gene. The CDR3 is 13 residues long. Between the trimmed V and J ends, which lost 4 bases and 1 base, there was a span of 8 bases. The germline CDR1 and CDR2 sequences are SGHKS and YYEKEE (reference sequence). As DNA, the CDR3 is TGTGCCAGCAGCATCACAGCGAACACTGAAGCTTTCTTT. It is translated as CASSITANTEAFF.

V gene TRBV5-6 combines with J gene TRBJ2-6; no definite D call. CDR1 is SGHDT, CDR2 YYEEEE, per germline. Deletions cut 2 bases from V and 7 bases from J, with 16 bases between. This CDR3 comprises 16 residues. CDR3 in amino acids: CASSFRGGLGANVLTF. The CDR3 DNA sequence: TGTGCCAGCAGCTTTCGAGGTGGCCTTGGTGCCAACGTCCTGACTTTC.

This chain links TRBV5-1 with TRBJ2-7; TRBD2 matches 7 bases. The CDR3 loop spans 15 amino acids. Germline V lookup: CDR1 SGHRS, CDR2 YFSETQ. V shed 7 bases and J 3 bases; nucleotides not matched to a gene: 13. For the CDR3, the DNA is TGCGCCAGCCCCCCCCCGGCGGGGGAACTCTACGAGCAGTACTTC. The encoded protein is CASPPPAGELYEQYF. The full variable domain, completed using reference TRBV5-1 and TRBJ2-7, is KAGVTQTPRYLIKTRGQQVTLSCSPISGHRSVSWYQQTPGQGLQFLFEYFSETQRNKGNFPGRFSGRQFSNSRSEMNVSTLELGDSALYLCASPPPAGELYEQYFGPGTRLTVT.

This clone was recorded only once. CDR3 loop: CASSAGVVRTEAFF. The CDR3 nucleotides are TGTGCCAGCTCAGCAGGGGTTGTTCGCACTGAAGCTTTCTTT. The rearrangement uses TRBV18 and TRBJ1-1; a possible D gene is TRBD1 (6 bases). The germline CDR1 and CDR2 sequences are KGHSH and LQKENI. The length of the CDR3 is 14 residues. The germline V and J ends were trimmed by 5 bases and 4 bases, with 14 bases remaining between them.

DNA for the CDR3: TGTGCCAGCAGCCGAGCCACTGAAGCTTTCTTT. It encodes CASSRATEAFF. V gene TRBV7-9 combines with J gene TRBJ1-1; D uncertain. CDR3 size: 11 residues. Germline-derived CDR1 and CDR2 are SEHNR and FQNEAQ (reference sequence). V lost 5 bases and J 4 bases, leaving 5 bases between the germline ends.

The V gene is TRBV5-1, the J gene TRBJ2-7, with D maybe TRBD2 (5 bases). V dropped 4 bases and J dropped 4 bases, with 15 bases sitting between them. CDR3 length: 14 amino acids. Germline CDR1 is SGHRS and CDR2 is YFSETQ. The CDR3 region has the DNA TGCGCCAGCAGCCCCCTGGTAGGGAGATACGAGCAGTACTTC. Its translation is CASSPLVGRYEQYF.

This clone was detected only a few times. The gene calls are TRBV29-1 and TRBJ1-3; tentatively, D is TRBD1 (5 bases). With 2 bases removed from V and 4 bases from J, the gap between germline ends came to 6 bases. The CDR3 spans 12 residues. The germline V gene has CDR1 SQVTM and CDR2 ANQGSEA. The CDR3 sequence is CSVETGGNTIYF. CDR3 bases: TGCAGCGTTGAAACAGGCGGAAACACCATATATTTT.

J is TRBJ2-5 and V is TRBV5-1, with a weak D call TRBD2 (6 bases). V shed 4 bases and J shed 5 bases, with 15 bases lying between them. This CDR3 contains 14 residues. From germline, CDR1 is SGHRS and CDR2 YFSETQ. CDR3 sequence: CASSAGNPRETQYF. The CDR3 DNA reads as TGCGCCAGCAGCGCGGGGAACCCACGGGAGACCCAGTACTTC.

V gene TRBV18 combines with J gene TRBJ1-3, with a weak D call TRBD1 (6 bases). Germline values: CDR1 KGHSH, CDR2 LQKENI. The V gene lost 3 bases and the J gene lost 0 bases, with 12 bases spanning the gap. The CDR3 is 16 residues long. CDR3 protein: CASSPPGVISGNTIYF. The DNA for the CDR3 is TGTGCCAGCTCACCCCCAGGGGTGATCTCTGGAAACACCATATATTTT. Variable domain in full (rest from reference TRBV18 and TRBJ1-3): NAGVMQNPRHLVRRRGQEARLRCSPMKGHSHVYWYRQLPEEGLKFMVYLQKENIIDESGMPKERFSAEFPKEGPSILRIQQVVRGDSAAYFCASSPPGVISGNTIYFGEGSWLTVV.

This sequence joins TRBV6-1 and TRBJ1-1; 9 bases are shared with TRBD1. V was pared by 5 bases and J by 5 bases, with 6 bases of the junction left unmatched. The length of the CDR3 is 14 residues. Germline V gene data show CDR1 as MNHNS and CDR2 as SASEGT. CDR3 loop: CASSRETGGTEAFF. The CDR3 DNA sequence: TGTGCCAGCAGTCGAGAGACAGGGGGAACTGAAGCTTTCTTT.

The V gene is TRBV6-1, the J gene TRBJ2-2; perhaps TRBD2 as D (5 bases). Deletions cut 8 bases from V and 5 bases from J, with 12 bases between. The CDR3 sequence is 13 residues long. The germline CDR1 and CDR2 sequences are MNHNS and SASEGT. CDR3 DNA: TGTGCCAGCCACTACCCGGGGACCGGGGAGCTGTTTTTT. It codes for CASHYPGTGELFF.

This clone was detected only once. The chain carries TRBV6-6 and TRBJ1-4; D is uncertain. Looked up from germline, CDR1 is MNHNY and CDR2 is SVGAGI (reference sequence). V was trimmed by 7 bases and J by 2 bases, leaving 17 bases between them. The CDR3 totals 16 residues. The CDR3 DNA reads as TGTGCCAGCAATCCCAGAGGCGCCGGGACTAATGAAAAACTGTTTTTT. This translates into CASNPRGAGTNEKLFF.

The V and J genes are TRBV5-6 and TRBJ2-2; 8 positions match TRBD2. Per the germline V gene, CDR1 is SGHDT and CDR2 is YYEEEE. The CDR3 is made up of 15 amino acids. J gave up 5 bases and V 5 bases, and 8 bases lay outside the gene matches. For the CDR3, the DNA is TGTGCCAGCAGGCATATCCGGGGGGGGACCGGGGAGCTGTTTTTT. Translation: CASRHIRGGTGELFF. The variable domain in full, completed from reference TRBV5-6 and TRBJ2-2, reads DAGVTQSPTHLIKTRGQQVTLRCSPKSGHDTVSWYQQALGQGPQFIFQYYEEEERQRGNFPDRFSGHQFPNYSSELNVNALLLGDSALYLCASRHIRGGTGELFFGEGSRLTVL.

The V call is TRBV7-2, the J call TRBJ1-1, with 9 bases fitting TRBD1. The CDR3 sequence is 16 residues long. V was clipped by 4 bases and J by 2 bases; unmatched bases: 8. Germline CDR1 reads SGHTA; CDR2 reads FQGNSA. The CDR3 nucleotides are TGTGCCAGCAGCTACCACCCGGGACAGGGCAACACTGAAGCTTTCTTT. Amino acids: CASSYHPGQGNTEAFF.

This chain connects TRBV11-2 to TRBJ1-2, with 7 positions matching TRBD1. J gave up 7 bases and V 4 bases, and 3 bases lay outside the gene matches. Germline V gives CDR1 SGHAT, CDR2 FQNNGV. CDR3 length: 12 amino acids. The CDR3 reads CASSSQGSGYTF. CDR3 sequence (DNA): TGTGCCAGCAGCTCACAGGGGAGTGGCTACACCTTC.

The J gene is TRBJ1-2, the V gene TRBV18; 8 bases are shared with TRBD1. Trimming removed 0 bases from V and 7 bases from J; junction bases left unmatched: 4. Germline loops: CDR1 KGHSH, CDR2 LQKENI. The CDR3 consists of 14 residues. CDR3 loop: CASSPPQGAGGYTF. The CDR3 DNA follows: TGTGCCAGCTCACCACCGCAGGGGGCCGGTGGCTACACCTTC.